This T cell receptor beta chain stems from a study of blood T cell repertoires in COVID-19. Study summary: From the United States, Italy and Spain came samples of acute and convalescent COVID-19. T cells, B-cell-depleted T cells, or PBMCs provided the cDNA or gDNA that served as material.

Per the authors' pipeline: For nucleated cells, counts were estimated from reference gene primer amplification. Assay: immunoSEQ multiplex PCR; the TCRdb copy retains only in-frame clones and omits some. The V and J calls and clone size were taken over from that table, and D and trimming were inferred from the DNA. The data show about 180,000 clones, 86% seen once. The TCR originated in a woman in her twenties or thirties with active or convalescent COVID-19. Sequenced material: peripheral blood.

In DNA form, the CDR3 reads TGTGCCAGCAGCTTAACGGGACAGGGGATTGTTGAGCAGTTCTTC. As protein: CASSLTGQGIVEQFF. The chain couples TRBV7-2 to TRBJ2-1; 10 positions match TRBD1. This CDR3 spans 15 amino acids. From germline, CDR1 is SGHTA and CDR2 FQGNSA. The V gene end was trimmed by 2 bases and the J gene end by 9 bases; junction bases not matched to a gene: 7.